One sample yielded the 22 T cell receptor beta chains listed below, sequenced in a study of OX40 agonist ivuxolimab in advanced cancers. The assay was immunoSEQ multiplex PCR, and TCRdb's table has in-frame clones only and misses some. The repertoire has 83,000 or so clones, just over 85% of them found once; the top ten carry less than 2.5%. This sample comprised CD4+ or CD8+ T cells sorted from blood, obtained in a trial of the OX40 agonist ivuxolimab. Source of these receptors: an adult with an advanced solid tumor such as melanoma, head and neck, liver or kidney cancer.

The chain is built from TRBV6-1 and TRBJ2-7; 9 bases line up with TRBD1. V was pared by 10 bases and J by 4 bases, with 8 bases of the junction left unmatched. Germline CDR1 is MNHNS and CDR2 is SASEGT. This CDR3 spans 13 amino acids. The CDR3: CAIAQGAGYEQYF. The CDR3 DNA is TGTGCCATCGCACAGGGGGCGGGTTACGAGCAGTACTTC.

The rearrangement uses TRBV7-9 and TRBJ2-5, with D tentatively TRBD2 (6 bases). Germline V gene lookup returns CDR1 SEHNR and CDR2 FQNEAQ (reference sequence). V lost 0 bases and J lost 5, with 10 bases in between. This CDR3 has 14 amino acids. The CDR3 loop reads CASSLASGRETQYF. DNA for the CDR3: TGTGCCAGCAGCTTAGCTAGCGGTCGGGAGACCCAGTACTTC.

This chain uses TRBV6-1 with TRBJ2-5; D is perhaps TRBD2 (6 bases). The V gene's germline CDR1 is MNHNS and CDR2 SASEGT. The CDR3 covers 14 residues. V was clipped by 4 bases and J by 4 bases, with 13 bases between them. CDR3 in amino acids: CASSAGVGGETQYF. The CDR3 DNA reads TGTGCCAGCAGTGCGGGGGTCGGGGGAGAGACCCAGTACTTC.

The chain employs TRBV9 and TRBJ2-5; TRBD2 matches at 16 bases. Germline-derived CDR1 and CDR2 are SGDLS and YYNGEE. The ends lost 4 bases at V and 5 bases at J; junction bases unmatched: 8. The CDR3 totals 17 residues. The CDR3 region is CASSPGGLAGGRETQYF. The CDR3 bases are TGTGCCAGCAGCCCTGGGGGACTAGCGGGAGGGCGGGAGACCCAGTACTTC.

The V and J genes are TRBV18 and TRBJ1-1, with 7 bases aligning to TRBD1. V lost 3 bases, J lost 4 bases, and 8 bases stayed unmatched. Germline assignment: CDR1 KGHSH and CDR2 LQKENI. The CDR3 runs 15 residues. The CDR3 region has the DNA TGTGCCAGCTCACCTCTAACAGGGGCAGGCACTGAAGCTTTCTTT. Encoded protein: CASSPLTGAGTEAFF. Combining the CDR3 with reference TRBV18 and TRBJ1-1 gives the whole variable domain NAGVMQNPRHLVRRRGQEARLRCSPMKGHSHVYWYRQLPEEGLKFMVYLQKENIIDESGMPKERFSAEFPKEGPSILRIQQVVRGDSAAYFCASSPLTGAGTEAFFGQGTRLTVV.

This sequence joins TRBV7-2 and TRBJ2-3; D is undetermined. The CDR3 covers 14 residues. The V end was cut by 2 bases, the J end by 1 base, with 7 bases between. Germline values: CDR1 SGHTA, CDR2 FQGNSA. CDR3 bases: TGTGCCAGCAGCTTAACCTCCCGCACAGATACGCAGTATTTT. Its protein is CASSLTSRTDTQYF.

The J gene is TRBJ1-5, the V gene TRBV6-1; tentatively, D is TRBD1 (6 bases). The CDR3 sequence is 15 residues long. V was pared by 7 bases and J by 0 bases, with 13 bases between. Germline CDR1 MNHNS, CDR2 SASEGT. In DNA, the CDR3 is TGTGCCAGCAAGATCACAGGGTTTAGCAATCAGCCCCAGCATTTT. Translated, it gives CASKITGFSNQPQHF.

The chain employs TRBV6-6 and TRBJ2-1; D tentatively fits TRBD1 or TRBD2 (5 bases each). The germline CDR1 and CDR2 sequences are MNHNY and SVGAGI (reference sequence). Trimming shortened V by 2 bases and J by 5 bases, and 16 bases separated the two germline ends. The CDR3 is 16 amino acids. In nucleotides, the CDR3 is TGTGCCAGCAGTTACCCGACGGGGCCTTATGACAATGAGCAGTTCTTC. Translating it yields CASSYPTGPYDNEQFF.

V is TRBV28 and J is TRBJ1-5; possible D gene TRBD1, 5 bases. V was cut by 6 bases and J by 4 bases, with 13 bases left in between. The CDR3 has 14 amino acids. In germline, CDR1 is MDHEN, CDR2 SYDVKM. CDR3 nucleotide sequence: TGTGCCAGCAGCCCCCCGGGACGAAATCAGCCCCAGCATTTT. It encodes CASSPPGRNQPQHF.

The chain joins TRBV19 to TRBJ1-5; tentative D call: TRBD1 (5 bases). CDR1 and CDR2 from the germline V gene are LNHDA and SQIVND (reference sequence). Trimming cost V 7 bases and J 4 bases, with 14 bases left between them. CDR3 size: 14 residues. In DNA form, the CDR3 reads TGTGCCAGTATAAAACAGGCCGGGAATCAGCCCCAGCATTTT. Translated, it gives CASIKQAGNQPQHF. Together with reference TRBV19 and TRBJ1-5, the CDR3 gives the full variable domain: DGGITQSPKYLFRKEGQNVTLSCEQNLNHDAMYWYRQDPGQGLRLIYYSQIVNDFQKGDIAEGYSVSREKKESFPLTVTSAQKNPTAFYLCASIKQAGNQPQHFGDGTRLSIL.

The chain uses TRBV4-1 and TRBJ2-3; weak D call: TRBD2 (5 bases). The ends were cut back, 5 bases at V and 2 bases at J, with 11 bases in the middle. The CDR3 has 14 residues. The V gene's germline CDR1 is MGHRA and CDR2 YSYEKL. CDR3 DNA sequence: TGCGCCAGCAGCAGTAAGCGGCACACAGATACGCAGTATTTT. Protein product: CASSSKRHTDTQYF.

The J gene is TRBJ2-7, the V gene TRBV14; unclear D gene. The germline V gene encodes CDR1 SGHDN and CDR2 FVKESK. The CDR3 length is 11 residues. Between the trimmed V and J ends, which lost 3 bases and 3 bases, there was a span of 3 bases. CDR3 loop: CASSQNYEQYF. CDR3 nucleotide sequence: TGTGCCAGCAGCCAGAACTACGAGCAGTACTTC.

A few counts support this clone. The chain is built from TRBV7-9 and TRBJ2-1; D gene uncertain. Trimming took off 5 bases at V and 6 bases at J, with 17 bases between the two ends. The CDR3 runs 15 residues. The germline V gene encodes CDR1 SEHNR and CDR2 FQNEAQ (reference sequence). The CDR3 DNA sequence: TGTGCCAGCAGCCCGCGACCCGGTTGGGGCAATGAGCAGTTCTTC. This gives the protein CASSPRPGWGNEQFF.

J is TRBJ1-2 and V is TRBV18, with TRBD1 matching 7 bases. CDR3 length: 13 amino acids. Germline V gene lookup returns CDR1 KGHSH and CDR2 LQKENI. J was trimmed by 6 bases and V by 4 bases; bases with no gene match: 5. The CDR3 coding sequence is TGTGCCAGCTCACTAAACAGGGGAGATGGCTACACCTTC. It codes for CASSLNRGDGYTF.

The CDR3 DNA reads as TGTGCCAGCAGTTTTGAGGGCTCTGGAAACACCATATATTTT. Translating it yields CASSFEGSGNTIYF. V usage is TRBV28 and J usage is TRBJ1-3, with D unclear. V was shortened by 3 bases and J by 0 bases, with 6 bases between the two germline ends. Germline V gene lookup returns CDR1 MDHEN and CDR2 SYDVKM. The CDR3 consists of 14 residues. The full variable domain, rest sourced from reference TRBV28 and TRBJ1-3, is DVKVTQSSRYLVKRTGEKVFLECVQDMDHENMFWYRQDPGLGLRLIYFSYDVKMKEKGDIPEGYSVSREKKERFSLILESASTNQTSMYLCASSFEGSGNTIYFGEGSWLTVV.

This sequence joins TRBV4-2 and TRBJ2-7, with 9 bases aligning to TRBD2. After removal of 0 bases from V and 2 bases from J, the junction contained 5 bases not matched to a gene. CDR1 and CDR2 from the germline V gene are LGHNA and YNFKEQ. The CDR3 length is 16 residues. This CDR3 is CASSQDTQRGAYEQYF. The CDR3, as DNA: TGTGCCAGCAGCCAAGATACCCAGCGGGGGGCCTACGAGCAGTACTTC.

This clone occurred once. V and J are TRBV9 and TRBJ2-2; D tentatively reads TRBD1 or TRBD2 (6 bases each). V was trimmed by 0 bases and J by 7 bases, leaving 10 bases between them. CDR3 length: 14 amino acids. The germline gives CDR1 SGDLS, CDR2 YYNGEE. The CDR3 region has the DNA TGTGCCAGCAGCGTAGTGGAGGGGGGCGGGGAGCTGTTTTTT. Translating gives CASSVVEGGGELFF.

This clone was detected once. The chain joins TRBV19 to TRBJ1-5; D uncertain. The germline V and J ends were trimmed by 9 bases and 6 bases, with 15 bases remaining between them. Germline V gene lookup returns CDR1 LNHDA and CDR2 SQIVND (reference sequence). This CDR3 region has 13 residues. CDR3 sequence: CASTERRAQPQHF. The CDR3 nucleotides are TGTGCCAGCACCGAGAGACGGGCTCAGCCCCAGCATTTT. Filled out from reference TRBV19 and TRBJ1-5, the complete variable domain reads DGGITQSPKYLFRKEGQNVTLSCEQNLNHDAMYWYRQDPGQGLRLIYYSQIVNDFQKGDIAEGYSVSREKKESFPLTVTSAQKNPTAFYLCASTERRAQPQHFGDGTRLSIL.

The V gene is TRBV4-2, the J gene TRBJ2-3; D call uncertain. Germline V lookup: CDR1 LGHNA, CDR2 YNFKEQ. Trimming removed 0 bases at V and 4 bases at J, with 14 bases between. This CDR3 has 16 amino acids. The CDR3 loop is CASSQDSLSGPDTQYF. DNA for the CDR3: TGTGCCAGCAGCCAAGATTCACTCTCAGGACCAGATACGCAGTATTTT.

This chain joins TRBV6-6 and TRBJ2-4; 7 bases fit TRBD2. The CDR3 totals 13 residues. V was clipped by 8 bases and J by 3 bases; unmatched bases: 4. Germline V gene sequence: CDR1 MNHNY, CDR2 SVGAGI (reference sequence). The CDR3 is CASRGVGKNIQYF. The CDR3 DNA reads as TGTGCCAGCCGGGGGGTAGGCAAAAACATTCAGTACTTC.

In this sample, this clone turned up once. Here the CDR3 reads CASSSPLLGRNTGELFF. The CDR3 DNA sequence: TGTGCCAGCAGTTCCCCCCTCTTGGGGCGAAACACCGGGGAGCTGTTTTTT. This chain uses TRBV28 with TRBJ2-2, with D possibly being TRBD1 (5 bases). Trimming cost V 4 bases and J 2 bases, with 17 bases left between them. The CDR3 has 17 amino acids. From germline, CDR1 is MDHEN and CDR2 SYDVKM.

The J gene is TRBJ2-7, the V gene TRBV19, with 7 nucleotides matching TRBD1. Germline V gives CDR1 LNHDA, CDR2 SQIVND (reference sequence). The junction had 2 bases not matched to a gene; V was cut back by 2 bases and J by 1 base. CDR3 length: 14 residues. CDR3 DNA: TGTGCCAGTAGTATAAACAGGGGATCCTACGAGCAGTACTTC. Its translation: CASSINRGSYEQYF.